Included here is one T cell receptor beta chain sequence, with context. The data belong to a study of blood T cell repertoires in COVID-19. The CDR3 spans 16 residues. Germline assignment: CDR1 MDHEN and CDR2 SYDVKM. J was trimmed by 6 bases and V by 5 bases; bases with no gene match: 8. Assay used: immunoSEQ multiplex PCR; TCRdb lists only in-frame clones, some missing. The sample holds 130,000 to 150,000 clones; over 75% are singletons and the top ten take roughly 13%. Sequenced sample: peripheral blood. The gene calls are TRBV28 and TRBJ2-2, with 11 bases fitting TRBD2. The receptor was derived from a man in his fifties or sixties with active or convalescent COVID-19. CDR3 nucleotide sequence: TGTGCCAGCAGTATACTAGCGGGAGAAGGGGCCGGGGAGCTGTTTTTT. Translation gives CASSILAGEGAGELFF.